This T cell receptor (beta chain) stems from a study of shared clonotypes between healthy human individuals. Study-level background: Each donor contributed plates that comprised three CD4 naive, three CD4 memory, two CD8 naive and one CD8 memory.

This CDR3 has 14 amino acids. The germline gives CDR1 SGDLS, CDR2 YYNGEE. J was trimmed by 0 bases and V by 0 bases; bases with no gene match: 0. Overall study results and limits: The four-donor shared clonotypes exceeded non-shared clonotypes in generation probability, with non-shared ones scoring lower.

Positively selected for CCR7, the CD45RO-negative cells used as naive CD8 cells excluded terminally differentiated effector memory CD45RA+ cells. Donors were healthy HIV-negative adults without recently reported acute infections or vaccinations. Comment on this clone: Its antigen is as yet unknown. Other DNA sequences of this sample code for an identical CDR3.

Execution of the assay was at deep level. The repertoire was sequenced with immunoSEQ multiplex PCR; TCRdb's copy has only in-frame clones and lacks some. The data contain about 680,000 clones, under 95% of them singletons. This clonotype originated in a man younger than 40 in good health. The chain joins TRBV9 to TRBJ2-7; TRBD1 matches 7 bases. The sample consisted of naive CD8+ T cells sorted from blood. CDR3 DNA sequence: TGTGCCAGCAGCGTAGGGGACAGCTCCTACGAGCAGTACTTC. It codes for CASSVGDSSYEQYF.